This T cell receptor (beta chain) was retrieved from a study of beta chain features in type 1 diabetes (dated 2018 in TCRdb). In the study overall: Patients and healthy donors did not differ in mean age, gender distribution, total cell number or subset yield. The study compared TCRB repertoires of sorted circulating CD4+ T cell subsets between recently diagnosed type 1 diabetes patients and matched healthy donors. Regulatory and stem cell-like memory subsets were obtained from only 8 patients and about 8 healthy donors, while naive and central memory subsets were obtained from all 30 or so donors. A total of about 100,000,000 sorted cells were examined across all samples, and RNA yield correlated strongly with the number of cells per subset.

Comments on this clone: Its antigen target is currently unknown. Base qualities are not at hand, and no much larger clone is one base apart.

Study-level results and caveats: Naive, central memory and regulatory TCRB repertoires appeared to be more alike among patients than among healthy donors. A moderate but significant shortening of TCRB CDR3 length was observed in type 1 diabetes patients in all four CD4+ subsets. Because cDNA was sequenced instead of genomic DNA, highly expressing activated cells could be over-represented, though the groups showed no difference in activation or CD3 levels. Because the HLA sub-analyses included only small numbers of individuals, any influence of HLA type on TCRB rearrangement was left unresolved. Patients with type 1 diabetes made fewer insertions and deleted more nucleotides at VDJ recombination sites, implying thymic rearrangement abnormalities. Shorter templates might be favored by PCR, yet because patient and control samples were amplified and corrected together, any such skew would affect both groups equally.

A distance of 12 bases separates the germline ends of V and J, which lose 1 base and 2 bases respectively. Taken from the germline V gene, the CDR1 and CDR2 loops are SGHVS and FQNEAQ. From cysteine to phenylalanine, the CDR3 is 15 amino acids long. The sequence is cut down to CDR3 DNA, 45 bases in frame from base 1. A single peripheral blood draw of roughly 0.11 L on average was collected from each donor into heparinised tubes. A BD FACSAria II was used to sort naive, central memory, regulatory and stem cell-like memory CD4+ T cells with a panel that included CD45RO, CCR7, CD25, CD127, CD95 and CD27. Purity was above 95% for every sorted population. PBMCs were isolated immediately by Lymphoprep density gradient centrifugation and stained directly without culture. Samples were stained and sorted in pairs, with one healthy donor and one patient per experiment, so that batch effects were minimized.

The entire amount of isolated RNA was reverse transcribed using the High Capacity cDNA Reverse Transcription Kit, so the sequenced TCRB transcripts were expressed ones. Deep immunoSEQ sequencing was applied to naive, central memory and regulatory T cell samples, giving an average of about 3.8 million total reads per sample. After sorted cells were lysed in RLT buffer, RNA was extracted with DNase-treated RNeasy Micro or Mini kits, with the choice depending on cell number. To prevent cross-contamination, every cell subset was processed on its own, while patient and healthy donor samples were processed together. The immunoSEQ multiplex PCR was used to amplify TCRB sequences from cDNA, yielding 87-bp fragments that span the CDR3 region. Sequencing of the amplicons was done on the Illumina HiSeq platform. In the paper's pipeline: PCR bias was computationally corrected using synthetic template baselines, reads within Hamming distance 2 were collapsed, and singletons that could not be merged were discarded. Reads were aligned against IMGT so that V, D and J genes, CDR3 length and insertions or deletions at six rearrangement sites could be assigned. Within each subset, clonotype counts were normalized to sorted cell number, and only after that were true diversity and Gini coefficients computed with the tcR R package. The overlap coefficient, calculated on TCRB nucleotide sequences, was used to quantify repertoire sharing. The table comes from immuneACCESS by way of TCRdb, which keeps in-frame sequences with V and J called. Part of the clones is missing from these tables; in studies checked, under half for an unresolved V gene and the rest for unknown reasons. V and J calls and clone size come straight from that table; D and trimming were deduced from the DNA. This sample holds tens of thousands of clones; approximately 60% were observed only once. Approximately 1.7% of the sample rests with the top ten.

The chain links TRBV7-8 with TRBJ2-7; 5 matching bases give a weak D call of TRBD1. The sequencing sample was made of Tregs from blood. The meaning of the sample's cell subset or site label: regulatory CD4+ T cells. This receptor was identified in a man aged 25 to 45 with type 1 diabetes. Some clones in this sample may be carry-over from other donors' samples. Here the CDR3 is given as CASSLGWGETYEQYF. The nucleotide sequence is given as TGTGCCAGCAGCTTAGGGTGGGGCGAAACCTACGAGCAGTACTTC.